The 25 T cell receptor beta chains listed next were all sequenced from one sample in a study of shared clonotypes between healthy human individuals. Only in-frame clones appear in the TCRdb table, and some are missing; sequencing was by immunoSEQ multiplex PCR. This table has 2 million to 2.5 million clones, more than 90% appearing once. Sequencing was carried out using naive CD4+ T cells sorted from blood. Subset given: CD45RA+ positively selected. These receptors all come from a man younger than 35 in good health.

The chain carries TRBV7-3 and TRBJ2-7; D is ambiguous. Germline loops: CDR1 SGHTA, CDR2 FQGTGA. V was shortened by 1 base and J by 7 bases, with 11 bases between the two germline ends. The CDR3 sequence is 13 residues long. The CDR3 nucleotides are TGTGCCAGCAGCTTAAATCAGGCTGGGGAGCAGTACTTC. It yields the protein CASSLNQAGEQYF.

This chain links TRBV5-1 with TRBJ2-7; D is possibly TRBD2 (6 bases). The CDR3 has 15 amino acids. V was shortened by 2 bases and J by 5 bases, with 17 bases between the two germline ends. The germline V gene has CDR1 SGHRS and CDR2 YFSETQ. In nucleotides, the CDR3 is TGCGCCAGCAGCTTTCTCGGGGGTCTAGAAAACGAGCAGTACTTC. Amino acid sequence: CASSFLGGLENEQYF.

The chain recombines TRBV18 with TRBJ1-1; D not resolved. Germline CDR1 and CDR2: KGHSH and LQKENI. Trimming removed 1 base at V and 1 base at J, with 13 bases between. The CDR3 has 16 residues. DNA for the CDR3: TGTGCCAGCTCACCACGGGAAGGTCCTAAGAACACTGAAGCTTTCTTT. Protein: CASSPREGPKNTEAFF.

The chain combines TRBV7-2 with TRBJ1-2; D possibly corresponds to TRBD1 (5 bases). V shed 6 bases and J shed 7 bases, with 21 bases lying between them. The CDR3 length is 15 residues. Germline V lookup: CDR1 SGHTA, CDR2 FQGNSA. The CDR3 DNA sequence: TGTGCCAGCAGAACCCGAACCGGGACGGCGATTGGCTACACCTTC. Its translation is CASRTRTGTAIGYTF.

The chain combines TRBV19 with TRBJ2-7, with 11 bases fitting TRBD2. This CDR3 has 15 amino acids. The V gene's germline CDR1 is LNHDA and CDR2 SQIVND (reference sequence). Trimming cost V 3 bases and J 1 base; bases outside gene matches: 2. CDR3 sequence (DNA): TGTGCCAGTAGTATCTGGACTAGCGGGTCCTACGAGCAGTACTTC. Translated: CASSIWTSGSYEQYF.

This clone came up once. V gene TRBV7-2 combines with J gene TRBJ1-2, with a possible D match to TRBD1 (6 bases). CDR3 length equals 14 residues. V lost 5 bases, J lost 1 base, and 11 bases lay in between. The germline V gene encodes CDR1 SGHTA and CDR2 FQGNSA. The CDR3 sequence is CASSPDSLNYGYTF. CDR3 nucleotides: TGTGCCAGCAGCCCGGACAGCCTTAACTATGGCTACACCTTC.

This chain joins TRBV5-1 and TRBJ2-3; 9 positions agree with TRBD2. Germline-derived CDR1 and CDR2 are SGHRS and YFSETQ. V shed 2 bases and J 2 bases; nucleotides not matched to a gene: 6. The CDR3 length is 16 residues. CDR3: CASSFSAGGPTDTQYF. CDR3 nucleotides: TGCGCCAGCAGCTTCTCAGCGGGGGGCCCCACAGATACGCAGTATTTT.

The V gene is TRBV6-6, the J gene TRBJ2-7, with unresolved D. V lost 10 bases and J lost 2, with 12 bases in between. Per germline, CDR1 MNHNY and CDR2 SVGAGI (reference sequence). The CDR3 spans 12 residues. CDR3 nucleotides: TGTGCCACTTACAAGGTTGCCTACGAGCAGTACTTC. Amino acid sequence: CATYKVAYEQYF.

In regard to this clone: Germline is not matched at one junction end, which may reflect a read error. The V gene is TRBV7-7, the J gene TRBJ2-5; 12 bases match TRBD2. The germline V gene has CDR1 SSHAT and CDR2 FNYEAQ (reference sequence). CDR3 length equals 16 residues. This CDR3 is CASSSSGGAFGETQYF. CDR3 DNA sequence: TGTGCTAGCAGCTCTAGCGGGGGGGCGTTTGGAGAGACCCAGTACTTC.

As regards this clone: The sample contains more than one DNA sequence encoding this CDR3. CDR3 sequence reads: CASSVGGSSGETQYF. Written as DNA, the CDR3 is TGTGCCAGCAGCGTAGGTGGCAGTTCCGGAGAGACCCAGTACTTC. The chain is built from TRBV9 and TRBJ2-5; D not certain. The germline V and J ends were trimmed by 0 bases and 4 bases, with 13 bases remaining between them. Germline lookup yields CDR1 SGDLS and CDR2 YYNGEE. The CDR3 is 15 residues long.

V is TRBV6-5 and J is TRBJ2-5, with 12 bases identical to TRBD1. The germline gives CDR1 MNHEY, CDR2 SVGAGI. With V trimmed by 2 bases and J by 4 bases, 5 bases remained unmatched. This CDR3 has 16 amino acids. The CDR3 DNA reads as TGTGCCAGCAGTTACCCTCCGGGACAGGGGGCAGAGACCCAGTACTTC. Translating gives CASSYPPGQGAETQYF.

The rearrangement links TRBV30 to TRBJ1-6; 8 bases agree with TRBD1. Trimming at V came to 2 bases and at J to 7 bases, leaving 19 bases not matched to a gene. Germline CDR1 and CDR2: GTSNPN and SVGIG (reference sequence). This CDR3 spans 19 amino acids. CDR3 region: CAWSSTGTGWSSGNSPLHF. The CDR3 coding sequence is TGTGCCTGGAGTTCCACCGGGACAGGTTGGTCTTCGGGGAATTCACCCCTCCACTTT.

The rearrangement links TRBV7-9 to TRBJ2-5; 10 bases match TRBD2. The ends lost 2 bases at V and 5 bases at J; junction bases unmatched: 8. This CDR3 has 16 residues. Per the germline V gene, CDR1 is SEHNR and CDR2 is FQNEAQ (reference sequence). The CDR3 nucleotides read TGTGCCAGCAGCTTATTTGCTAGCGGGGGCGCCGAGACCCAGTACTTC. Translation gives CASSLFASGGAETQYF.

This clone was observed a few times. J is TRBJ2-2 and V is TRBV6-6, with D maybe TRBD1 (6 bases). Trimming pared 11 bases from V and 6 bases from J, leaving 19 bases between. The CDR3 is 14 amino acids. Germline-derived CDR1 and CDR2 are MNHNY and SVGAGI (reference sequence). CDR3 loop: CACWTAGVSGELFF. CDR3 bases: TGTGCCTGTTGGACAGCAGGGGTGTCCGGGGAGCTGTTTTTT.

This chain links TRBV6-5 with TRBJ2-5; 9 bases align to TRBD2. V was clipped by 10 bases and J by 7 bases; unmatched bases: 13. The CDR3 sequence is 14 residues long. Germline V gene lookup returns CDR1 MNHEY and CDR2 SVGAGI. The CDR3 region has the DNA TGTGCCACACAGCTTAGCGGGAGCCCAGGGACCCAGTACTTC. Protein sequence: CATQLSGSPGTQYF.

The chain recombines TRBV25-1 with TRBJ2-7; 8 nucleotides agree with TRBD2. This CDR3 comprises 15 residues. Germline trimming cut 2 bases from V and 2 bases from J; bases unmatched to any gene: 5. Germline V lookup: CDR1 MGHDK, CDR2 SYGVNS. In DNA, the CDR3 is TGTGCCAGCAGTGAAGTGCGGGGGGTAGCCTACGAGCAGTACTTC. Translation: CASSEVRGVAYEQYF.

The chain is built from TRBV9 and TRBJ1-1; TRBD1 might be the D (6 bases). The CDR3 consists of 15 residues. The germline V gene encodes CDR1 SGDLS and CDR2 YYNGEE. V was clipped by 4 bases and J by 4 bases, with 17 bases between them. CDR3 sequence reads: CASSLVDRSVTEAFF. In DNA form, the CDR3 reads TGTGCCAGCAGCTTAGTAGACAGGTCGGTCACTGAAGCTTTCTTT.

This chain uses TRBV27 with TRBJ1-5; D is undetermined. The CDR3 totals 14 residues. The ends were cut back, 6 bases at V and 0 bases at J, with 9 bases in the middle. The germline gives CDR1 MNHEY, CDR2 SMNVEV (reference sequence). CDR3 in DNA: TGTGCCAGCAGCCGATGGGATAGCAATCAGCCCCAGCATTTT. Translating it yields CASSRWDSNQPQHF.

A single count supports this clone. This chain links TRBV18 with TRBJ2-7; D is ambiguous. The germline V gene encodes CDR1 KGHSH and CDR2 LQKENI. The CDR3 is made up of 14 amino acids. V shed 3 bases and J shed 2 bases, with 11 bases lying between them. CDR3 in amino acids: CASSPLDAAYEQYF. The CDR3 DNA reads TGTGCCAGCTCACCCCTGGACGCCGCCTACGAGCAGTACTTC.

J is TRBJ2-7 and V is TRBV28; 11 nucleotides match TRBD2. Germline trimming cut 4 bases from V and 5 bases from J; bases unmatched to any gene: 7. Germline CDR1 reads MDHEN; CDR2 reads SYDVKM. This CDR3 has 15 residues. The CDR3 coding sequence is TGTGCCAGCAGTTCCCGACTAGCGGGGAATGACGAGCAGTACTTC. It codes for CASSSRLAGNDEQYF.

The gene calls are TRBV5-4 and TRBJ1-2; TRBD1 is a possible D gene (6 bases). The CDR3 is 15 amino acids. Germline V lookup: CDR1 SGHNT, CDR2 YYREEE (reference sequence). V gave up 1 base and J gave up 7 bases, with 17 bases separating them. In DNA, the CDR3 is TGTGCCAGCAGCTTGCAAGGGGGGAGGTCTGGTGGCTACACCTTC. Residues: CASSLQGGRSGGYTF.

The J gene is TRBJ2-7, the V gene TRBV19; 10 bases are shared with TRBD1. Germline V lookup: CDR1 LNHDA, CDR2 SQIVND (reference sequence). This CDR3 spans 14 amino acids. Trimming at V came to 8 bases and at J to 3 bases, leaving 7 bases not matched to a gene. CDR3 DNA: TGTGCCAGTCGGAAGGGACAGGGGTACTACGAGCAGTACTTC. The encoded protein is CASRKGQGYYEQYF.

The rearrangement links TRBV11-2 to TRBJ2-7; 8 bases agree with TRBD1. The CDR3 length is 14 residues. CDR1 and CDR2 from the germline V gene are SGHAT and FQNNGV. V was clipped by 8 bases and J by 1 base; unmatched bases: 7. The CDR3 spells CASRGQGPSYEQYF. The CDR3 coding sequence is TGTGCCAGCCGCGGACAGGGCCCATCCTACGAGCAGTACTTC. The complete variable domain, with remaining parts taken from reference TRBV11-2 and TRBJ2-7, reads EAGVAQSPRYKIIEKRQSVAFWCNPISGHATLYWYQQILGQGPKLLIQFQNNGVVDDSQLPKDRFSAERLKGVDSTLKIQPAKLEDSAVYLCASRGQGPSYEQYFGPGTRLTVT.

The chain is built from TRBV5-1 and TRBJ2-7; a possible D gene is TRBD2 (6 bases). Trimming took 4 bases from V and 3 from J, leaving 17 bases between them. Germline CDR1 and CDR2: SGHRS and YFSETQ. The CDR3 runs 15 residues. The CDR3 loop reads CASSPSSGESYEQYF. CDR3 in DNA: TGCGCCAGCAGCCCGTCGTCGGGGGAGAGCTACGAGCAGTACTTC.

This clone showed up just once. The genes are TRBV2 and TRBJ1-3; perhaps TRBD1 as D (6 bases). V lost 6 bases and J 1 base, leaving 10 bases between the germline ends. The CDR3 consists of 14 residues. Germline loops: CDR1 SNHLY, CDR2 FYNNEI. The CDR3 DNA reads TGTGCCAGCAGCGGACAGATGTCTGGAAACACCATATATTTT. It is translated as CASSGQMSGNTIYF.